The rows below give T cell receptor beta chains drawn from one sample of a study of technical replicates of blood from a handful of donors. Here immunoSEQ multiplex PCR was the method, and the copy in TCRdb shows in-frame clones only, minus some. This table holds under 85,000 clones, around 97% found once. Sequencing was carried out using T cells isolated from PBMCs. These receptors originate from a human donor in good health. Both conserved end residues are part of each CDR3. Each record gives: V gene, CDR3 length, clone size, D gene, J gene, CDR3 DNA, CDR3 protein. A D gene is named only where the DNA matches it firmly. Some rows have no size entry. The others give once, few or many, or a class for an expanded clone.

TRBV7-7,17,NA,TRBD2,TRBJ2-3,TGTGCTAGCAGCTTAGGAAGGACTAGCGGGGGCACAGATACGCAGTATTTT,CASSLGRTSGGTDTQYF
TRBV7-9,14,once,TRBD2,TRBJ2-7,TGTGCCAGCAGCACCGGGACTAGCGGCTACGAGCAGTACTTC,CASSTGTSGYEQYF
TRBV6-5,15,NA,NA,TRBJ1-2,TGTGCCAGCAGTTACTCGATAGCAGGGGCCTATGGCTACACCTTC,CASSYSIAGAYGYTF
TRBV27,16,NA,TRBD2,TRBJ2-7,TGTGCCAGCAGCACCCGGGGGGGGGACTCAGCCTACGAGCAGTACTTC,CASSTRGGDSAYEQYF
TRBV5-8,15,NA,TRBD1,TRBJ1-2,TGTGCCAGCAGCCCCGGGACAGGGTGGGGCTATGGCTACACCTTC,CASSPGTGWGYGYTF
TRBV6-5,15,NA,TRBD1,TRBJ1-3,TGTGCCAGCAGCCTGGGACAGAGCTCTGGAAACACCATATATTTT,CASSLGQSSGNTIYF
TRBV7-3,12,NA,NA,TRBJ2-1,TGTGCCAGCAGCCCTGGGCGCAATGAGCAGTTCTTC,CASSPGRNEQFF
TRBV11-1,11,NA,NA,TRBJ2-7,TGTGCCAGCAGCTCCACAACCGAGCAGTACTTC,CASSSTTEQYF
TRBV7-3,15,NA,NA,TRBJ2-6,TGTGCCAGCAGCTTAAGACAATCTGGGGCCAACGTCCTGACTTTC,CASSLRQSGANVLTF
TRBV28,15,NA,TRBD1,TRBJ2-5,TGTGCCAGCAGTGGGGACAGGCGTCGGACAGAGACCCAGTACTTC,CASSGDRRRTETQYF
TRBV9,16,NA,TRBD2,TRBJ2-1,TGTGCCAGCAGCTACTTAACTAGCGGGGCCTACAATGAGCAGTTCTTC,CASSYLTSGAYNEQFF
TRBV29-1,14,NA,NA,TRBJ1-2,TGCAGCGTTGAAGATCGGTCTCAGGGGACTGGCTACACCTTC,CSVEDRSQGTGYTF
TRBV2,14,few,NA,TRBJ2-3,TGTGCCAGCAGATTCGAGGGCCCCTCTGATACGCAGTATTTT,CASRFEGPSDTQYF
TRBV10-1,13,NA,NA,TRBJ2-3,TGCGCCAGCAGTGAGGGGGGGACAGATACGCAGTATTTT,CASSEGGTDTQYF
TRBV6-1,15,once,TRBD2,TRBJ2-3,TGTGCCAGCAGTGAGGCCGGACTAGAGGCAGATACGCAGTATTTT,CASSEAGLEADTQYF
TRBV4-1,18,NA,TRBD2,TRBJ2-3,TGCGCCAGCAGCCAAGATCCCTCTTGGACTAGAGTCCGGGATACGCAGTATTTT,CASSQDPSWTRVRDTQYF
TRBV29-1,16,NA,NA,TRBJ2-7,TGCAGCGTTGTCTCCGGCCGGGGTGCTTCATCCTACGAGCAGTACTTC,CSVVSGRGASSYEQYF
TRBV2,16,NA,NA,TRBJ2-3,TGTGCCAGCAGTGCCACAGCGGACCTCCGGGTAGATACGCAGTATTTT,CASSATADLRVDTQYF
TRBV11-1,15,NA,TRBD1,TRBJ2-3,TGTGCCAGCGGCCGCCGGGACAGGGGGCTGGATACGCAGTATTTT,CASGRRDRGLDTQYF
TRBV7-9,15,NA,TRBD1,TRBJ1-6,TGTGCCAGCAGCTCGGACAGGGGATTAGACTCACCCCTCCACTTT,CASSSDRGLDSPLHF
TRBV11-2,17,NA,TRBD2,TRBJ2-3,TGTGCCAGCAGCTTAGTACGGGCTAGCGGGACTTTATTTTTAGAGTATTTT,CASSLVRASGTLFLEYF
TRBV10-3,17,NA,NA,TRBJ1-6,TGTGCCATCAGTGAGAGGGCAGACAGCTCCTATAATTCACCCCTCCACTTT,CAISERADSSYNSPLHF
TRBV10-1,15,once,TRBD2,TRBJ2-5,TGCGCCAGCAGTGAACCGCGGGAGGGGGGTGAGACCCAGTACTTC,CASSEPREGGETQYF
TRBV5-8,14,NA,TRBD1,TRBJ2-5,TGTGCCAGCAGCGGGACAGGGCCCCAAGAGACCCAGTACTTC,CASSGTGPQETQYF
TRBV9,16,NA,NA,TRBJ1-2,TGTGCCAGCAGCCGGAGGGCTGGGTTGGGTGACTATGGCTACACCTTC,CASSRRAGLGDYGYTF
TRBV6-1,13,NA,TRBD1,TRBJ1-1,TGTGCCAGCCGGACAGGGGGCCACACTGAAGCTTTCTTT,CASRTGGHTEAFF
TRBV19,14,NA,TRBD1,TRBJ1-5,TGTGCCAGTAGCCTATACAGGGGAAATCAGCCCCAGCATTTT,CASSLYRGNQPQHF
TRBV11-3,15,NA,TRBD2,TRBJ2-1,TGTGCCAGCAGCCGACTAGCGGGGGGATACAATGAGCAGTTCTTC,CASSRLAGGYNEQFF
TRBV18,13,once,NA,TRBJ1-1,TGTGCCAGCTGCGAACAGGAGAACACTGAAGCTTTCTTT,CASCEQENTEAFF
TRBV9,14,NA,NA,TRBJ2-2,TGTGCCAGCAGCGTTGTCGGGGGTGGCGGGGAGCTGTTTTTT,CASSVVGGGGELFF
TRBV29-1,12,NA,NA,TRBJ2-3,TGCAGCGTCGCGGAGGGCACAGATACGCAGTATTTT,CSVAEGTDTQYF
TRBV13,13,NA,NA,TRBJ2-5,TGTGCCAGCAAAGGGGCTCTCGGAGAGACCCAGTACTTC,CASKGALGETQYF
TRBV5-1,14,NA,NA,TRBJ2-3,TGCGCCAGCAGCTTATCAACTAGCACAGATACGCAGTATTTT,CASSLSTSTDTQYF
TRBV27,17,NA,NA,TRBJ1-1,TGTGCCAGCATTCCACCTTGGGGCTACCTTTTAAACACTGAAGCTTTCTTT,CASIPPWGYLLNTEAFF
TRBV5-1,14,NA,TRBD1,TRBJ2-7,TGCGCCAGCAGCTCAGGGACAGTCTCCTACGAGCAGTACTTC,CASSSGTVSYEQYF
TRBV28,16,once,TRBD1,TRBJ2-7,TGTGCCAGCAGATGGGACAGGGAGGGGTCCTTGTACGAGCAGTACTTC,CASRWDREGSLYEQYF
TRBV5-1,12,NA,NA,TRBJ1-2,TGCGCCAGCAGCGGCAGTAACTATGGCTACACCTTC,CASSGSNYGYTF
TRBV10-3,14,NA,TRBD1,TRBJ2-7,TGTGCCATCAGTAACCTCGGACAGGGCTACGAGCAGTACTTC,CAISNLGQGYEQYF
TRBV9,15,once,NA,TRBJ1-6,TGTGCCAGCAGTGAACAGTACCATCCGAATTCACCCCTCCACTTT,CASSEQYHPNSPLHF
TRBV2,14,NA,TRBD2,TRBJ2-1,TGTGCCAGCGGGGAGCGGGAGGGGGGTGATGAGCAGTTCTTC,CASGEREGGDEQFF
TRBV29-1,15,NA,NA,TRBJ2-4,TGCAGCGTTGAAGATGGGGGCCACGCCAAAAACATTCAGTACTTC,CSVEDGGHAKNIQYF
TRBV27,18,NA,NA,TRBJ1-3,TGTGCCAGCAGTTTTGAGAGGAGTGGGTTATCGTCTGGAAACACCATATATTTT,CASSFERSGLSSGNTIYF
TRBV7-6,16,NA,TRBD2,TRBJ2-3,TGTGCCAGCAGCTTAGTGGCTAGCGGGGACGGAGATACGCAGTATTTT,CASSLVASGDGDTQYF
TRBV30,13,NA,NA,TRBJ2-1,TGTGCCTGGAGTCGGGACTCACCCGATGAGCAGTTCTTC,CAWSRDSPDEQFF
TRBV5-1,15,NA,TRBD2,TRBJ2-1,TGCGCCAGCAGCCCCACGGGACTAGTTTACAATGAGCAGTTCTTC,CASSPTGLVYNEQFF
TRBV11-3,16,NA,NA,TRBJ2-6,TGTGCCAGCAGCTCTCGAGGGGGTTATGGGGCCAACGTCCTGACTTTC,CASSSRGGYGANVLTF
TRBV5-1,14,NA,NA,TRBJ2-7,TGCGCCAGCAGCTTGGGAGGACAGTCCTACGAGCAGTACTTC,CASSLGGQSYEQYF
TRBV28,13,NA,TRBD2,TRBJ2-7,TGTGCCAGCAGTTTAAGGCTAGCGGGAGAGCAGTACTTC,CASSLRLAGEQYF
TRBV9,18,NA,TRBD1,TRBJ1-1,TGTGCCAGCAGCGTAGGAAGGCCCACCGGGACAGGGGGATCTCGCGCTTTCTTT,CASSVGRPTGTGGSRAFF
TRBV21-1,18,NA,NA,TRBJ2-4,TGTGCCAGCAGCAAAGCGACTAGCGGGGGGGCTCCCACAAACATTCAGTACTTC,CASSKATSGGAPTNIQYF
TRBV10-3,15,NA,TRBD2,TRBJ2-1,TGTGCCATCAGTGAGTTACCGGGACTAGCTTTGGAGCAGTTCTTC,CAISELPGLALEQFF
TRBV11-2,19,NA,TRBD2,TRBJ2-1,TGTGCCAGCAGCCGAGAAAGTCCGTCACTAGCGGGACTCTACAATGAGCAGTTCTTC,CASSRESPSLAGLYNEQFF
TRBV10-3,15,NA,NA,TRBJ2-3,TGTGCCATCAGCGCCGGGGAAGCGGACACAGATACGCAGTATTTT,CAISAGEADTDTQYF
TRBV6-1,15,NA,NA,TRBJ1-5,TGTGCCAGCATTCTCCAGGGGAGGGACAATCAGCCCCAGCATTTT,CASILQGRDNQPQHF
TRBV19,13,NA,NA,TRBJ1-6,TGTGCCAGTAGTACCGGGACATTAGTAGCCCTCCACTTT,CASSTGTLVALHF
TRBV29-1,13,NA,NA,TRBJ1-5,TGCAGCGTCCGTCGGGGTAGCAATCAGCCCCAGCATTTT,CSVRRGSNQPQHF